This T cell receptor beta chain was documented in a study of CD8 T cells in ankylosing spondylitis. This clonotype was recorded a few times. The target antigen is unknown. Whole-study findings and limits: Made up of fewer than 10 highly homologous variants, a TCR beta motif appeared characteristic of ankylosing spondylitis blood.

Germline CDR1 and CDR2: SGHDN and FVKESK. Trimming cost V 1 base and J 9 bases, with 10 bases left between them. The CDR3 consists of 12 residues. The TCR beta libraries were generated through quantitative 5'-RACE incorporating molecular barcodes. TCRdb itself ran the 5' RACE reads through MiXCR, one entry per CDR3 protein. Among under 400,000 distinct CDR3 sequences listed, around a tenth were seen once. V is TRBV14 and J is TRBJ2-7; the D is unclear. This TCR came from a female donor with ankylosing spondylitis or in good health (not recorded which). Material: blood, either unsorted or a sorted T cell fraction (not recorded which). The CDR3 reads CASSQVGRAQYF. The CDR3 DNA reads TGTGCCAGCAGCCAAGTCGGAAGGGCGCAGTACTTC.